This TCR beta chain is drawn from a study of T-cell memory formation after mild COVID-19. As for the study in general: Clusters of TCRs were largely donor specific.

With regard to this clonotype: Antigen: not known.

V lost 4 bases and J lost 5, with 11 bases in between. The CDR3 sequence is 12 residues long. Germline V gives CDR1 SQVTM, CDR2 ANQGSEA. Whole-study results and caveats: Pre-infection memory harbored some responding clones, suggesting cross-reactive memory joined. Clones that contracted from day 15 to 85 were balanced CD4/CD8, while later expanders leaned CD4+.

In TCRdb, the 5' RACE reads were re-called with MiXCR into one record per CDR3 protein. The table lists 450,000 to 650,000 distinct CDR3 sequences, approximately 20% of them singletons. This clonotype was sampled from an adult woman who had mild COVID-19 (a few samples of this study predate the infection). Cell type and time point are not known. The V call is TRBV29-1, the J call TRBJ2-5; no reliable D call. Input material: PBMCs or a T cell subset sorted from them (not recorded which). The CDR3: CSVGILAETQYF. The CDR3 nucleotides read TGCAGCGTTGGTATTCTCGCCGAGACCCAGTACTTC.